This T cell receptor (beta chain) was sequenced in a study of identical twins. Overall study findings and caveats: Memory repertoires showed no such pattern, whereas abundant cord blood beta clonotypes carried fewer insertions. Excess twin sharing in beta out-of-frame sequences was weaker.

The CDR3 spans 15 residues. V lost 0 bases, J lost 5 bases, and 11 bases lay in between. Germline V lookup: CDR1 SGHRS, CDR2 YFSETQ. Each cDNA held unique molecular identifiers, and template switching gave it a universal primer site. Each CDR3 protein is one row after TCRdb ran MiXCR on the 5' RACE reads. The top ten clones hold approximately 0.5% of a sample with approximately 530,000 distinct CDR3 sequences, 20% to 25% of them seen once. With regard to this clonotype: Its antigen is still unknown.

This sample also belongs to another study, concerning yellow fever vaccine responses in identical twins.

The clonotype was recovered from a woman aged 18-29 years in good health. Source material: CD4+ T cells sorted from blood. The V and J genes are TRBV5-1 and TRBJ2-2, with unresolved D. CDR3 in amino acids: CASSLAEKPTGELFF. DNA of the CDR3: TGCGCCAGCAGCTTGGCCGAGAAGCCGACCGGGGAGCTGTTTTTT.